The clone carrying this T cell receptor (beta chain) was detected a few times. Its antigen is as yet unknown. The data belong to a study of regulatory T cells in long-lasting Graves disease. Points from the study as a whole: Relative to new patients (under 1,000), persistent patients exhibited greater sharing of public clonotypes (around 2,800).

According to the study, TCR beta libraries were built with iRepertoire HTBI primers and CDR3-region Arm-PCR. One entry per CDR3 protein, called by TCRdb with MiXCR from the multiplex PCR reads. Among over 500,000 distinct CDR3 sequences listed, about 16% were seen once. Regarding time point: newly diagnosed GD, antithyroid drugs for less than 3 months. PBMCs provided the RNA from which the TCR library was made. These data also formed part of another study, on T cells in Graves' hyperthyroidism and ophthalmopathy.

The sequences come from peripheral blood mononuclear cells (PBMCs), collected at new diagnosis, from a patient treated with antithyroid drugs. This sequence was found in a man aged 18 to 29 with Graves disease.

The CDR3 sequence is CASSLASGYTF. The CDR3 nucleotides are TGTGCCAGCAGCTTAGCTTCGGGCTACACCTTC. The chain carries TRBV5-6 and TRBJ1-2; unclear D gene. V was trimmed by 2 bases and J by 8 bases, leaving 7 bases between them. Germline V CDR1 and CDR2: SGHDT, YYEEEE. This CDR3 has 11 amino acids.